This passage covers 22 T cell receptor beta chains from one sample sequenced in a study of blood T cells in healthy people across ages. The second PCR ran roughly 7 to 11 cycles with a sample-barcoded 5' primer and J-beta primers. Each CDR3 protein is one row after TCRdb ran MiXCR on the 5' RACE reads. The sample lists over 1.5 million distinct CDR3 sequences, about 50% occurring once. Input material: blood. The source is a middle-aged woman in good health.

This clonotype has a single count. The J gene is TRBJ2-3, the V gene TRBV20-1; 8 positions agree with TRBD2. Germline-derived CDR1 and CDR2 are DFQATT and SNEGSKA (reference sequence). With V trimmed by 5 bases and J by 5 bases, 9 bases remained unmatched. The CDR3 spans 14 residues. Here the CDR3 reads CSAVYGLAGDTQYF. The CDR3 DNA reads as TGCAGTGCTGTCTATGGGCTAGCGGGAGATACGCAGTATTTT.

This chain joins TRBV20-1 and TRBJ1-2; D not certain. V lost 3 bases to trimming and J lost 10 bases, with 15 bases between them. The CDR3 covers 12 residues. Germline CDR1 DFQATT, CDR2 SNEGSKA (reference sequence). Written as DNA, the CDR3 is TGCAGTGCTAGGTGGAAAGCAGAAGCCTACACCTTC. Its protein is CSARWKAEAYTF.

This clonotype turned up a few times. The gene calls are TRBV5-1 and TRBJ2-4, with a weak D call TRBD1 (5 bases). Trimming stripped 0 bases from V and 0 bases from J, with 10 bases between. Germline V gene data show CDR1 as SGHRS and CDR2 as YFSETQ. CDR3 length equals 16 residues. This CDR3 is CASSLDQGVAKNIQYF. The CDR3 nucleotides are TGCGCCAGCAGCTTGGATCAGGGCGTAGCCAAAAACATTCAGTACTTC.

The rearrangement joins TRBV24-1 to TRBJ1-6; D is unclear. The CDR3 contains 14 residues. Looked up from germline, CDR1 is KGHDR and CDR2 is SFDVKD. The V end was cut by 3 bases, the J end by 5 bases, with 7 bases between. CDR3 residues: CATSDGFDNSPLHF. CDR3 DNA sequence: TGTGCCACCAGTGATGGGTTCGATAATTCACCCCTCCACTTT.

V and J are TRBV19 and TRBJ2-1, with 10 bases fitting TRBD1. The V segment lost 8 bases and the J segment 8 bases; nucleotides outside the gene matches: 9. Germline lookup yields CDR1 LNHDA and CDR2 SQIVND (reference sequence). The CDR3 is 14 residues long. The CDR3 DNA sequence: TGTGCCAGTCGATCCGGGACAGGGGTACATGAGCAGTTCTTC. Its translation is CASRSGTGVHEQFF. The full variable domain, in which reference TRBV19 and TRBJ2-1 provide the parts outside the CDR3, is DGGITQSPKYLFRKEGQNVTLSCEQNLNHDAMYWYRQDPGQGLRLIYYSQIVNDFQKGDIAEGYSVSREKKESFPLTVTSAQKNPTAFYLCASRSGTGVHEQFFGPGTRLTVL.

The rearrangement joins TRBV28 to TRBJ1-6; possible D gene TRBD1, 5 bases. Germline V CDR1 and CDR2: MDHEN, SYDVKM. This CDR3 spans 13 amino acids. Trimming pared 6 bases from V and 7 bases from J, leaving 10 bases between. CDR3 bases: TGTGCCAGCAGCTTCAACAGGAATTCACCCCTCCACTTT. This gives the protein CASSFNRNSPLHF.

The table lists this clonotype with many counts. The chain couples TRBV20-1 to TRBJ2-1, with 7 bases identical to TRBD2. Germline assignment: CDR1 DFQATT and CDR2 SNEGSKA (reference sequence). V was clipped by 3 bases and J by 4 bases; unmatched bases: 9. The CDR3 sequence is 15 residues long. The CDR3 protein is CSARGGTGGYNEQFF. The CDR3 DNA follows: TGCAGTGCTAGGGGCGGGACGGGGGGTTACAATGAGCAGTTCTTC.

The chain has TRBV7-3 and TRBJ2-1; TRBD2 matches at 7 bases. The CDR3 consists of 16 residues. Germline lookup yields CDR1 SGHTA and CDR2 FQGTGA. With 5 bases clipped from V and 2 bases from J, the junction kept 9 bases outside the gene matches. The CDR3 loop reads CASSVYPGGAYNEQFF. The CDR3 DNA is TGTGCCAGCAGCGTCTATCCGGGGGGTGCCTACAATGAGCAGTTCTTC.

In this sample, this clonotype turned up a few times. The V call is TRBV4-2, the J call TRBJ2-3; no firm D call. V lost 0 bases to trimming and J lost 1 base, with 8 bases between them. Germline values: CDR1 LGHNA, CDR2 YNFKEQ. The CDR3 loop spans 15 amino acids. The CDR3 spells CASSQDKGRTDTQYF. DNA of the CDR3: TGTGCCAGCAGCCAAGATAAGGGTCGCACAGATACGCAGTATTTT.

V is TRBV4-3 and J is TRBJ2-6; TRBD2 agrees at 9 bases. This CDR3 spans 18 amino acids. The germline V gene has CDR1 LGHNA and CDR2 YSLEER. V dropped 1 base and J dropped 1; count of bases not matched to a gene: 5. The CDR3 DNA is TGCGCCAGCAGCCAAGGCGGGGGGGCCTTTTCTGGGGCCAACGTCCTGACTTTC. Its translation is CASSQGGGAFSGANVLTF.

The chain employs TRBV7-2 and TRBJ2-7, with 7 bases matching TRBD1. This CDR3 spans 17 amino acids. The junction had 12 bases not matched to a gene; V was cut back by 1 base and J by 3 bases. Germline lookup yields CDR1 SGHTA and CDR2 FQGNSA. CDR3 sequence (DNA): TGTGCCAGCAGCTTAGAGGTGATAGGACAGGATCTCTACGAGCAGTACTTC. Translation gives CASSLEVIGQDLYEQYF.

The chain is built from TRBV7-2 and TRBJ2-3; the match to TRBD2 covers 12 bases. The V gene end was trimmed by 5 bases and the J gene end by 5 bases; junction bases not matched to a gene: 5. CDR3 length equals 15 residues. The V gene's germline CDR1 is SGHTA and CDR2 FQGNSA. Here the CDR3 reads CASSPPGLAGDTQYF. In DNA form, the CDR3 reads TGTGCCAGCAGCCCCCCGGGACTAGCGGGAGATACGCAGTATTTT.

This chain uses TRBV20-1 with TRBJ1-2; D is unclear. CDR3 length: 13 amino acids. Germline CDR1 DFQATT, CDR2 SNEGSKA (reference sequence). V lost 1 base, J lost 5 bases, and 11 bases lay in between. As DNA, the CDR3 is TGCAGTGCTAGAGCGATAACAACGTATGGCTACACCTTC. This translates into CSARAITTYGYTF.

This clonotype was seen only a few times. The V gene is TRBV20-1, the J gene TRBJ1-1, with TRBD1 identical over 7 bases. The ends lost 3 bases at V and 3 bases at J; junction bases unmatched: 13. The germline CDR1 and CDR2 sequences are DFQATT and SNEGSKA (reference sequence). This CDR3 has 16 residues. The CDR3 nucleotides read TGCAGTGCTAGGCCTACCCGGGACAGAGCCTACACTGAAGCTTTCTTT. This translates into CSARPTRDRAYTEAFF.

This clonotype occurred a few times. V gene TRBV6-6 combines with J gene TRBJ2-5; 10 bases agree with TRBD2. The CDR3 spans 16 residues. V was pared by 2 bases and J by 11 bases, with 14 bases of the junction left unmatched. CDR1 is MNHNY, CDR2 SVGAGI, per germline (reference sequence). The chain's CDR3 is CASSYSPSGGYGEQYF. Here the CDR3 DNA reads TGTGCCAGCAGTTACAGTCCTAGCGGGGGTTACGGGGAGCAGTACTTC.

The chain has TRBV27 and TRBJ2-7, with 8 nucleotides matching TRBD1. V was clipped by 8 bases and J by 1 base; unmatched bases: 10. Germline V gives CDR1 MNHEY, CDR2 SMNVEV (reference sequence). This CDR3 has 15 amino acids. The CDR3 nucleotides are TGTGCCAGCGTATCCGGGACAGGACCGTCCTACGAGCAGTACTTC. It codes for CASVSGTGPSYEQYF.

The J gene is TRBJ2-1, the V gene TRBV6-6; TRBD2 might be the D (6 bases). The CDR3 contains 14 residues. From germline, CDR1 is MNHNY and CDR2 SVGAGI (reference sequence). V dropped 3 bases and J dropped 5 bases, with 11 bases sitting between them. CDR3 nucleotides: TGTGCCAGCAGTTATGGTAGCGGTGACAATGAGCAGTTCTTC. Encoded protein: CASSYGSGDNEQFF.

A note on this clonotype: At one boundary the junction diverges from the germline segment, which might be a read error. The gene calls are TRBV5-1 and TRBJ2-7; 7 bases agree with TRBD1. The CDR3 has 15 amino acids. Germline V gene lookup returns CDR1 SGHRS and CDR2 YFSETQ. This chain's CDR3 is CASSLVPDRSCEQYF. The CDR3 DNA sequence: TGCGCCAGCAGCTTGGTTCCGGACAGGTCCTGCGAGCAGTACTTC.

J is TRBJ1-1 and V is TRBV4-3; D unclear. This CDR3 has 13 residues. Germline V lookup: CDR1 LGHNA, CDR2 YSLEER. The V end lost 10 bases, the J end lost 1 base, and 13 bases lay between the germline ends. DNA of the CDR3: TGCGCCACCTTCCGGGCTCCGAACACTGAAGCTTTCTTT. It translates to CATFRAPNTEAFF.

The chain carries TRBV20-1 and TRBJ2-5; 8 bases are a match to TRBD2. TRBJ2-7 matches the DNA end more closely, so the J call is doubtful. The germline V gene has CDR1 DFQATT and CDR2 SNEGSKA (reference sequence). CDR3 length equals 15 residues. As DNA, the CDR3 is TGCAGTGCTAGCCTCGGGAGCGGGGGCCTCTACGAGCAGTACTTC. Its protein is CSASLGSGGLYEQYF.

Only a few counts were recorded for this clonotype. The CDR3 DNA reads TGCAGTGCACCGAAAGGAACAAAAAGCACAGATACGCAGTATTTT. It is translated as CSAPKGTKSTDTQYF. The V call is TRBV20-1, the J call TRBJ2-3; no firm D call. V was shortened by 6 bases and J by 0 bases, with 16 bases between the two germline ends. Germline V gives CDR1 DFQATT, CDR2 SNEGSKA (reference sequence). The CDR3 has 15 residues.

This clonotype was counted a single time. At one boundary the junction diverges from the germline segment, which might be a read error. The CDR3 region has the DNA TGTGCTAGCAGCTTACCAGAGTTCTGGGACAGGCTAAACACTGAAGCTTTCTTT. It translates to CASSLPEFWDRLNTEAFF. The chain carries TRBV7-7 and TRBJ1-1, with 8 bases aligning to TRBD1. Looked up from germline, CDR1 is SSHAT and CDR2 is FNYEAQ (reference sequence). The CDR3 sequence is 18 residues long.